Listed here is a single T cell receptor (beta chain). The data are from a study of blood T cell repertoires in COVID-19. On the study more broadly: Samples taken during acute and convalescent COVID-19 were collected in the United States, Italy and Spain. The cDNA or gDNA used as material had been derived from T cells, B-cell-depleted T cells, or PBMCs.

Authors' methods: Amplification of reference gene primers was used by the study to estimate nucleated cell counts. The method was immunoSEQ multiplex PCR; TCRdb's version includes in-frame clones alone and lacks a portion of them. The D gene and trimming were derived from the DNA, and the V and J assignments and clone size from that table. In the table there are over 200,000 clones, about 68% of which are singletons. The CDR3 totals 14 residues. Per germline, CDR1 MRHNA and CDR2 SNTAGT. J was trimmed by 14 bases and V by 0 bases; bases with no gene match: 5. This chain links TRBV6-4 with TRBJ2-1; 12 bases map to TRBD2. This clonotype was sampled from a woman older than 75 with acute or convalescent COVID-19. The sample comprised peripheral blood. CDR3 sequence: CASSDSASGRAKFF. In DNA, the CDR3 is TGTGCCAGCAGTGACTCCGCTAGCGGGAGGGCCAAGTTCTTC.